These T cell receptor beta chains were read from a single sample in a study of T cells in narcolepsy. Repertoires were generated with immunoSEQ multiplex PCR, while TCRdb's copy carries only in-frame clones and drops some. The sample yields 32,000 or so clones, around 83% seen once. Input material: CD45RA- memory CD4+ T cells from PBMCs. These receptors came from a human donor with narcolepsy. The CDR3 runs from the conserved cysteine through the conserved F or W. The order of the fields is CDR3 length, J gene, D gene, V gene, clone size, CDR3 protein, CDR3 DNA. A D gene is named only where the DNA matches it firmly. Clone size is given for some rows only: seen once, a few or many times, or a class if the clone is expanded.

>15|TRBJ2-1|NA|TRBV7-2|NA
CASSPSSISYNEQFF
TGTGCCAGCAGCCCCTCGTCCATATCCTACAATGAGCAGTTCTTC
>16|TRBJ2-5|NA|TRBV19|NA
CASSIYRGQRVETQYF
TGTGCCAGTAGTATCTACCGAGGCCAGCGGGTGGAGACCCAGTACTTC
>15|TRBJ2-7|NA|TRBV7-9|NA
CASSAGQPASYEQYF
TGTGCCAGCAGCGCGGGACAGCCCGCCTCCTACGAGCAGTACTTC
>14|TRBJ2-3|NA|TRBV7-9|NA
CASSLAGSTDTQYF
TGTGCCAGCAGCTTAGCGGGGAGCACAGATACGCAGTATTTT
>16|TRBJ1-1|NA|TRBV25-1|NA
CASSDRARGLNTEAFF
TGTGCCAGCAGTGACCGAGCTCGAGGGTTGAACACTGAAGCTTTCTTT
>17|TRBJ1-5|TRBD1|TRBV7-3|NA
CASSYRQGPDSNQPQHF
TGTGCCAGCAGCTATCGACAGGGCCCGGATAGCAATCAGCCCCAGCATTTT
>14|TRBJ2-3|TRBD1|TRBV27|few
CASRLTGMADTQYF
TGTGCCAGCAGATTGACAGGGATGGCAGATACGCAGTATTTT
>14|TRBJ2-3|TRBD2|TRBV7-2|NA
CASSPSGGADTQYF
TGTGCCAGCAGCCCGAGCGGGGGGGCGGATACGCAGTATTTT
>15|TRBJ1-2|NA|TRBV5-1|NA
CASSLGSTEAYGYTF
TGCGCCAGCAGCTTGGGTTCGACAGAAGCCTATGGCTACACCTTC
>15|TRBJ1-5|NA|TRBV10-3|NA
CAINNQGLSNQPQHF
TGTGCCATCAATAACCAGGGGTTAAGCAATCAGCCCCAGCATTTT
>17|TRBJ2-1|TRBD2|TRBV7-2|NA
CASSPWTSGGAYNEQFF
TGTGCCAGCAGCCCTTGGACTAGCGGGGGGGCCTACAATGAGCAGTTCTTC
>15|TRBJ1-2|NA|TRBV19|NA
CASRSTAGVQNGYTF
TGTGCCAGTAGATCAACCGCAGGGGTTCAAAATGGCTACACCTTC
>12|TRBJ2-1|NA|TRBV28|NA
CASIGQYNEQFF
TGTGCCAGCATAGGGCAGTACAATGAGCAGTTCTTC
>13|TRBJ2-5|NA|TRBV6-6|NA
CASRLPGQETQYF
TGTGCCAGCAGGCTCCCAGGGCAAGAGACCCAGTACTTC
>15|TRBJ2-1|TRBD2|TRBV6-4|NA
CASSTSGGSYNEQFF
TGTGCCAGCAGTACTAGCGGGGGGTCCTACAATGAGCAGTTCTTC
>15|TRBJ1-5|TRBD1|TRBV28|NA
CASIHRGGGNQPQHF
TGTGCCAGCATCCACAGGGGTGGGGGCAATCAGCCCCAGCATTTT
>17|TRBJ2-7|NA|TRBV7-9|once
CASSLISYRRQAYEQYF
TGTGCCAGCAGCTTAATTAGTTACCGAAGACAGGCCTACGAGCAGTACTTC
>18|TRBJ1-5|TRBD1|TRBV2|NA
CASSARRTGVDSNQPQHF
TGTGCCAGCAGCGCTAGAAGGACAGGGGTGGATAGCAATCAGCCCCAGCATTTT
>13|TRBJ1-2|NA|TRBV7-2|NA
CASSPRGQQGYTF
TGTGCCAGCAGCCCGCGGGGACAACAGGGCTACACCTTC
>16|TRBJ1-3|NA|TRBV6-5|NA
CASSYIGRASGNTIYF
TGTGCCAGCAGCTACATCGGCAGGGCTTCTGGAAACACCATATATTTT
>16|TRBJ2-2|TRBD1|TRBV9|NA
CASSVGEGQHTGELFF
TGTGCCAGCAGCGTCGGAGAGGGACAGCACACCGGGGAGCTGTTTTTT
>16|TRBJ2-6|TRBD1|TRBV14|NA
CASSLGQGFGANVLTF
TGTGCCAGCAGCCTGGGACAGGGCTTTGGGGCCAACGTCCTGACTTTC
>13|TRBJ1-2|NA|TRBV5-1|NA
CASGTTGSYGYTF
TGCGCCAGCGGCACTACCGGCAGCTATGGCTACACCTTC
>16|TRBJ2-5|NA|TRBV7-2|NA
CASSFFSLSARATQYF
TGTGCCAGCAGCTTTTTCAGCCTATCGGCCAGGGCGACCCAGTACTTC
>14|TRBJ1-2|NA|TRBV5-1|NA
CASSSNAGEYGYTF
TGCGCCAGCAGCTCTAATGCAGGGGAGTATGGCTACACCTTC
>14|TRBJ2-7|NA|TRBV30|once
CAWNFGTTSYEQYF
TGTGCCTGGAATTTTGGGACGACCTCTTACGAGCAGTACTTC
>14|TRBJ2-3|NA|TRBV7-9|NA
CASSLNRGTDTQYF
TGTGCCAGCAGCTTAAACCGGGGCACAGATACGCAGTATTTT
>15|TRBJ1-2|TRBD1|TRBV6-1|NA
CASRDRGAGHYGYTF
TGTGCCAGCAGGGACAGGGGGGCCGGCCACTATGGCTACACCTTC